This T cell receptor (beta chain) was captured in a study of blood T cell repertoires in COVID-19 (TCRdb year 2020). For the study in its entirety: The collaborator samples originated in the United States, Italy and Spain and spanned the acute and convalescent phases of COVID-19. The prospective study material was composed of cDNA or gDNA derived from T cells, B-cell-depleted T cells, or PBMCs. Deeply sampled blood TCRbeta repertoires from subjects exposed to, actively infected with, or recovered from COVID-19 were included in the dataset. The repertoires were released in a freely available public database meant as a resource for research on the immune response to SARS-CoV-2. The samples were drawn from two sources: the first 160 participants of the ongoing ImmuneRACE study, and approximately 1,300 subjects contributed by 6 global collaborators. A de-identified subject ID, COVID-19 status, age in years and sex were almost always included in the sample metadata. Where available, HLA class I and class II types were taken from metadata supplied by the sample provider and were not determined by assay-based typing. On the study overall, not on this receptor specifically: The quantity of clinical and demographic metadata differed by source and by participant and was supplied without curation.

TCRbeta CDR3 regions were amplified from genomic DNA by means of the immunoSEQ Assay, a bias-controlled multiplex PCR. The published analysis was carried out like this. Within the assay, amplification of reference gene primers was used to estimate how many nucleated cells each sample contained. To quantify the absolute abundance of each unique TCRbeta CDR3 rearrangement, sequence reads were collapsed and filtered. Productive Simpson clonality was computed per sample as the square root of Simpson's diversity index over productive rearrangements. TCRdb provides this immuneACCESS table in a form limited to in-frame rearrangements. Some clones are lacking; in checked studies, under half of them reflect an unresolved V gene, and why the rest are absent is not known. The DNA gave D and trimming, while V, J and clone size come from that table. This sample gives around 250,000 clones in total; about nine tenths of them show up just once. 2.5% to 3% of the sample lies in the top ten.

This clone was counted once. Its target antigen remains unknown. Base qualities are not recorded, but no much larger clone differs from it by a single base. Collaborating institutions collected whole blood in K2EDTA tubes following their own protocols. Collaborator samples were shipped for TCRbeta analysis as frozen whole blood, isolated PBMCs, or DNA extracted from either sample type. The receptor's source is a woman in her thirties with active or convalescent COVID-19. The sample consisted of peripheral blood.

This receptor carries the CDR3 CASSSGKWGGASVSETQYF. In nucleotides, the sequence is TGTGCCAGCAGCTCTGGCAAATGGGGGGGGGCATCTGTTTCGGAGACCCAGTACTTC. The V and J genes are TRBV7-2 and TRBJ2-5; the D region possibly corresponds to TRBD2 (7 bases align). The germline V gene yields SGHTA for CDR1 and FQGNSA for CDR2. The CDR3 numbers 19 residues from cysteine through phenylalanine. Of all the DNA, just the CDR3 is kept, 57 bases in frame from base 1. The junction shows trimming of 4 bases on V and 5 bases on J, plus 29 bases between the germline ends.